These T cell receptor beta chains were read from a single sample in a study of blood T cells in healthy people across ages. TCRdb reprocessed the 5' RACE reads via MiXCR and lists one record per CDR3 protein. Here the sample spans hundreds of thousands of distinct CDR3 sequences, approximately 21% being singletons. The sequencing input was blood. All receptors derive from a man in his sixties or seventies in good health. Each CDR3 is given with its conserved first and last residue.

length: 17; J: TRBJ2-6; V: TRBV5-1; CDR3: CASSWPQGFAGANVLTF
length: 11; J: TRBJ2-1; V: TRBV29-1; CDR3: CSVGPYNEQFF
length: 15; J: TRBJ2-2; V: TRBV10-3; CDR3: CAISVRGDHTGELFF
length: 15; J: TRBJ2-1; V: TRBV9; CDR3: CASSVGGGSVNEQFF
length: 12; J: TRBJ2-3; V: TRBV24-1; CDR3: CATRGDTDTQYF
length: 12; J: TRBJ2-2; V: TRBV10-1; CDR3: CATGRGAGELFF
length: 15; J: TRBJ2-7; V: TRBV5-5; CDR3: CASSSRGQGTYEQYF
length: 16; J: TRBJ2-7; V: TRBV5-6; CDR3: CASSSRGQGASYEQYF
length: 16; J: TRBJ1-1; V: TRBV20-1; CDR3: CSATPWDRAGITEAFF
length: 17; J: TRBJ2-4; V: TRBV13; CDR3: CASRLSLAPLAKNIQYF
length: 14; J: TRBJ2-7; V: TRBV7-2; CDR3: CASSSGLGTQEQYF
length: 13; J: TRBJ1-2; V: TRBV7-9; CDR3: CASRSSENCGYTF
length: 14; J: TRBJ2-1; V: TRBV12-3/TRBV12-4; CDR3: CASSLPPRNNEQFF
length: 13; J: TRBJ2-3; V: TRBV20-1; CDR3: CSYGQGAADTQYF
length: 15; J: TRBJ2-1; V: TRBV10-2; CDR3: CASSREGLPNNEQFF
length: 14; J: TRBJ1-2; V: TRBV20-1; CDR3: CSARPPGTGSGYTF
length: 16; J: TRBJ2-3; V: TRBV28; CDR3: CASQDGQSIITDTQYF
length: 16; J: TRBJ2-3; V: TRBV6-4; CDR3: CASSLPGPTFTDTQYF
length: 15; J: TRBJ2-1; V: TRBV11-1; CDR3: CASTTGGGPYNEQFF
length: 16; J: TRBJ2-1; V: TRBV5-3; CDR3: CARSLPLWSSYNEQSF
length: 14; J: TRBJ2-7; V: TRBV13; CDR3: CASSSSGLTYEQYF
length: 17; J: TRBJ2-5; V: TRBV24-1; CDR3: CATSDLRAGGPRETQYF
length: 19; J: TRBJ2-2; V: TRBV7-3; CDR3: CASSSRTGGTYANTGELFF
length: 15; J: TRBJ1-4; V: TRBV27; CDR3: CASSEIGRSGEKLFF
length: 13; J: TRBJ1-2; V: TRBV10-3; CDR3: CAIRYRGTDGYTF
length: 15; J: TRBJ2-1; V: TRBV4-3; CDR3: CASSQDWGGRGEQFF
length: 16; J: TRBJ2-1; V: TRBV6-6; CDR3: CASGRGQGGSYNEQFF
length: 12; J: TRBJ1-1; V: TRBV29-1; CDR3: CSVGDRNTEAFF
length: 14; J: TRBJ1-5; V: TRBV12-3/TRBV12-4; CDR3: CASTQTGLNQPQHF
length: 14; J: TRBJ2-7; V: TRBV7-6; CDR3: CASSLYSGGDEQYF
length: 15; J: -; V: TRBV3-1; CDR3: CASSPSPGRVNGQFF
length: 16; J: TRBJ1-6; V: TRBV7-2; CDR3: CASTPYRAGPNSPLHF
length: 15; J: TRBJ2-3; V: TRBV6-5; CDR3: CASSYSSSGGDTQYF
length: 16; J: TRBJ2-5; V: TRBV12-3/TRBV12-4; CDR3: CASSEVGHSIQETQYF
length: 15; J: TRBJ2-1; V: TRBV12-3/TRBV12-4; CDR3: CASRSSTTPYNEQFF